The clone carrying this T cell receptor beta chain was found many times. This sample was included in a study of early T cells in non-severe SARS-CoV-2 infection. The CDR3 length is 13 residues. Trimming took 1 base from V and 11 from J, leaving 12 bases between them. CDR1 is SGHVS, CDR2 FQNEAQ, per germline. Separate cDNA molecules each had unique molecular identifiers attached to them. TCRdb reprocessed the 5' RACE reads with MiXCR, giving one entry per CDR3 protein. The data contain about 29,000 distinct CDR3 sequences, 4% to 5.5% of them singletons. The chain links TRBV7-8 to TRBJ1-5; perhaps TRBD1 as D (6 bases). Input material: whole blood. This receptor was identified in an adult who was a healthcare worker with PCR-confirmed SARS-CoV-2 infection or an uninfected control (not recorded which). CDR3 in DNA: TGTGCCAGCAGCTTAGAAACAGGGTGGACCCAGCATTTT. Protein sequence: CASSLETGWTQHF. The entire variable domain, with the rest obtained from reference TRBV7-8 and TRBJ1-5, is as follows: GAGVSQSPRYKVAKRGQDVALRCDPISGHVSLFWYQQALGQGPEFLTYFQNEAQLDKSGLPSDRFFAERPEGSVSTLKIQRTQQEDSAVYLCASSLETGWTQHFGDGTRLSIL.